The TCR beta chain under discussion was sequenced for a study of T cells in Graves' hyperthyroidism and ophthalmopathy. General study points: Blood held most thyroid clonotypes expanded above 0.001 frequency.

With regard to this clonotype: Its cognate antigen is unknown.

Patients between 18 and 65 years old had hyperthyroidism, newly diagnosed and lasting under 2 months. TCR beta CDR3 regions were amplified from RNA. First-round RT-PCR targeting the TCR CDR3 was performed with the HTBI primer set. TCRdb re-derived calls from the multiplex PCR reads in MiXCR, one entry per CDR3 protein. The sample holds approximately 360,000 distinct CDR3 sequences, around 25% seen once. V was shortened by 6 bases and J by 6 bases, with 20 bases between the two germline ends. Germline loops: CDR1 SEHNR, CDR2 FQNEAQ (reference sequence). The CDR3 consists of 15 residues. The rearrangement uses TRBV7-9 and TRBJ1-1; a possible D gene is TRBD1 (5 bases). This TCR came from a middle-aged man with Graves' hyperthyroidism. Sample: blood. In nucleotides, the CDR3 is TGTGCCAGCAGGGATCTCTCGGGGACCCGGGCTGAAGCTTTCTTT. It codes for CASRDLSGTRAEAFF.